This paragraph covers one TCR beta chain sequence. Its antigen remains unidentified. This sample is part of a study of CD8 T cells in Susac syndrome. This CDR3 is 15 amino acids long. CDR1 is SQVTM, CDR2 ANQGSEA, per germline. Trimming removed 1 base at V and 7 bases at J, with 19 bases between. Sequencing of TCR beta, carried out with a high-throughput approach, was applied to CD8+ and CD4+ T cells from the blood. TEMRA cells were FACS-enriched and CD8+ and CD4+ T cells negatively isolated. Overall study findings and caveats: The authors acknowledged that their TCR sequencing and HLA analysis involved a relatively small number of individuals.

The authors reverse transcribed about 0.5 to 1 ug RNA with random hexamers. The CDR3 of TCR beta was amplified by immunoSEQ multiplex PCR across 54 Vbeta and 13 Jbeta. TCRdb ran MiXCR on the immunoSEQ multiplex PCR reads and lists one entry per CDR3 protein. The profile covers approximately 200,000 distinct CDR3 sequences, with 85% to 95% appearing a single time and 0.082% taken by the ten largest. This TCR came from a human donor with multiple sclerosis. The chain couples TRBV29-1 to TRBJ2-5, with a possible D match to TRBD2 (6 bases). Sequencing used CD4+ T cells from PBMCs. CDR3 sequence reads: CSVEGPGEVSGTQYF. The CDR3, as DNA: TGCAGCGTTGAAGGACCGGGGGAGGTCTCAGGGACCCAGTACTTC.